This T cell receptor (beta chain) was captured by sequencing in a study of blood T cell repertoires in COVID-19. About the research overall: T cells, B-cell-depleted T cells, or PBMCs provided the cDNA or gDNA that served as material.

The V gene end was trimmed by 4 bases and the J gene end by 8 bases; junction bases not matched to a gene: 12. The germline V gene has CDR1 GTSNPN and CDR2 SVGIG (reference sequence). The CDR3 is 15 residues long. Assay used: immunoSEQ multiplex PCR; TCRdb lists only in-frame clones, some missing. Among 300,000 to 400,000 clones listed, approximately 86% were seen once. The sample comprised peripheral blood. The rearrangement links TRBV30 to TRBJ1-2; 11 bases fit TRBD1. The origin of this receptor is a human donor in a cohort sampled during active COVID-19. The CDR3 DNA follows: TGTGCCTGGATGGTGGCGGACGGGACAGGGGGAGGCTACACCTTC. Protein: CAWMVADGTGGGYTF.